This entry features one T cell receptor beta chain sequence. No antigen is known for it. There are 15 residues in the CDR3. V gave up 2 bases and J gave up 4 bases; unmatched junction bases: 6. Germline V lookup: CDR1 KGHSH, CDR2 LQKENI. This specimen comes from a study of T cell responses to AZD1222 COVID-19 vaccine. The data were produced by immunoSEQ multiplex PCR, yet TCRdb's version contains in-frame clones alone and is incomplete. The sample consists of about 150,000 clones, 70% to 90% of them appearing once. Study findings and constraints: A mostly white British donor set with more females was recruited, and clonal diversity was possibly underestimated. Scientists sampled the repertoires only once the peak T cell response had passed. Spike-specific TCR breadth and depth went up after people got two AZD1222 doses. Regions 160-218 and 743-854 dominated among vaccine-associated CD4 TCRs spanning spike.

The chain employs TRBV18 and TRBJ2-3, with 7 bases that match TRBD1. The TCR comes from an adult in good health. Source: peripheral blood, taken on day 0 of AZD1222 vaccination. This CDR3 is CASSPIGGRSDTQYF. DNA for the CDR3: TGTGCCAGCTCACCAATAGGGGGCAGGTCAGATACGCAGTATTTT.